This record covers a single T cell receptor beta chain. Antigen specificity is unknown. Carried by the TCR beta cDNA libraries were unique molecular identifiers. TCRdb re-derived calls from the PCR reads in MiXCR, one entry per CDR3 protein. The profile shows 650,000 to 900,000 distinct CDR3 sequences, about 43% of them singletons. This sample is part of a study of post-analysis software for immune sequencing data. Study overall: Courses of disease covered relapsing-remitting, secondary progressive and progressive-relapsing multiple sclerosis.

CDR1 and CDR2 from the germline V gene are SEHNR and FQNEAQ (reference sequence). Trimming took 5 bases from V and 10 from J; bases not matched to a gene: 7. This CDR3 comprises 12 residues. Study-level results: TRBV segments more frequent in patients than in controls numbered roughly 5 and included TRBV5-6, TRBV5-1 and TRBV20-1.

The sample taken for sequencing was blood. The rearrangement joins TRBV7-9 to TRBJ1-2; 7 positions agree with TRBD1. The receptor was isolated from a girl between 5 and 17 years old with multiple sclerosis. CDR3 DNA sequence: TGTGCCAGCAGCCCAGGGGGGGGGATCTACACCTTC. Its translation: CASSPGGGIYTF.